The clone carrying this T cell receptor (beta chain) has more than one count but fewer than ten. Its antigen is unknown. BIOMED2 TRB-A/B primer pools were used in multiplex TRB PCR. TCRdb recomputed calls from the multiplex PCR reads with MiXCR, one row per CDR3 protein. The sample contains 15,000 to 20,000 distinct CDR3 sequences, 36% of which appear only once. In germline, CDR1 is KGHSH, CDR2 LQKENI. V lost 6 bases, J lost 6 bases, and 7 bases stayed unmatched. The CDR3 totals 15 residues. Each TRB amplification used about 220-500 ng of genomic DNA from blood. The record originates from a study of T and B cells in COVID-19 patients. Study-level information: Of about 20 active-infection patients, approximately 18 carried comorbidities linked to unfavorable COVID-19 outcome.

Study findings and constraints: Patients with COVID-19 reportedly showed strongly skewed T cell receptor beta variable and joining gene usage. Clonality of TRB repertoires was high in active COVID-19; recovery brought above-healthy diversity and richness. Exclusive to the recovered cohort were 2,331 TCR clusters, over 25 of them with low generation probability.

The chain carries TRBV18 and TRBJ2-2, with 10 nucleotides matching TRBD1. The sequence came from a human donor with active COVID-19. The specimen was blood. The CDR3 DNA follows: TGTGCCAGCTCCCGCCGGGACAGGGGAGCCGGGGAGCTGTTTTTT. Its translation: CASSRRDRGAGELFF.